This T cell receptor (beta chain) was sequenced during a study of OX40 agonist ivuxolimab in advanced cancers. Study details: Participants, approximately 80% male, averaged roughly 60 years of age, ranging from about 23 to 79.

About this clone itself: Its antigen is currently unknown.

Study-wide results and limits: Certain nonresponders additionally had low normalized T-cell clonal expansion. The study found that CD8+ T cells averaged more expanded clones than CD4+. In the 0.1 to 3.0 mg/kg range, CD4+ and CD8+ blood T cells had expanded clonally by week 6.

Libraries were prepared by immunoSEQ multiplex PCR; TCRdb keeps only in-frame clonotypes and omits some of them. The sample has approximately 28,000 clones; around 84% are singletons. Germline CDR1 reads SQVTM; CDR2 reads ANQGSEA. The CDR3 is 15 amino acids. The germline V and J ends were trimmed by 2 bases and 4 bases, with 17 bases remaining between them. The sample here was CD4+ or CD8+ T cells sorted from blood, taken in a trial of the OX40 agonist ivuxolimab. This clonotype originated in an adult with an advanced solid tumor such as melanoma, head and neck, liver or kidney cancer. The chain recombines TRBV29-1 with TRBJ1-2, with D possibly being TRBD1 (6 bases). CDR3 nucleotide sequence: TGCAGCGTTGAAAGAATTTTACAGGGAGGCTATGGCTACACCTTC. Protein product: CSVERILQGGYGYTF.